The 7 T cell receptor beta chains given below trace back to one sample, sequenced in a study of T cell repertoires in cytomegalovirus infection. TCRdb analysed the reads with MiXCR anew, one entry per CDR3 protein. The sample includes 450,000 to 550,000 distinct CDR3 sequences, roughly 46% of them seen just once. For these TCRs, the target antigens are not known. Material: cultured PBMCs, obtained from culture after CMV antigen stimulation. The receptors come from a human donor in good health (CMV status not recorded). Some clones in this sample may be carry-over from other donors' samples.

The chain recombines TRBV11-2 with TRBJ2-1; TRBD1 might be the D (6 bases). This CDR3 is 14 amino acids long. Between the trimmed V and J ends, which lost 1 base and 9 bases, there was a span of 13 bases. Germline V lookup: CDR1 SGHAT, CDR2 FQNNGV. The CDR3 sequence is CASSLGQVRSEQFF. CDR3 nucleotide sequence: TGTGCCAGCAGCTTAGGACAGGTGAGGAGTGAGCAGTTCTTC.

This clonotype was found many times. The chain is built from TRBV7-8 and TRBJ1-5; the D gene is possibly TRBD1 (5 bases). The V gene lost 4 bases and the J gene lost 9 bases, with 22 bases spanning the gap. The CDR3 is 16 residues long. Looked up from germline, CDR1 is SGHVS and CDR2 is FQNEAQ. This CDR3 reads CASSSLRDSHRGPQHF. The CDR3 coding sequence is TGTGCCAGCAGCTCACTCCGGGACTCCCACAGAGGGCCCCAGCATTTT.

This clonotype has more than one count but fewer than ten. CDR3 loop: CASSLAGVGLDQETQYF. The CDR3 DNA follows: TGTGCCAGCAGCTTGGCCGGAGTTGGGCTAGACCAAGAGACCCAGTACTTC. The rearrangement links TRBV5-4 to TRBJ2-5; D is unresolved. The length of the CDR3 is 17 residues. Germline V CDR1 and CDR2: SGHNT, YYREEE (reference sequence). Between the trimmed V and J ends, which lost 0 bases and 0 bases, there was a span of 15 bases.

The chain is built from TRBV20-1 and TRBJ2-1; 14 positions match TRBD2. The CDR3 spans 19 residues. The junction had 12 bases not matched to a gene; V was cut back by 5 bases and J by 0 bases. Germline V gene data show CDR1 as DFQATT and CDR2 as SNEGSKA (reference sequence). The CDR3 protein is CSAFPLGLAGVGSYNEQFF. The CDR3 DNA reads TGCAGTGCTTTCCCTTTGGGACTAGCGGGAGTTGGCTCCTACAATGAGCAGTTCTTC.

The genes are TRBV6-2 or TRBV6-3 and TRBJ2-7; TRBD2 agrees at 10 bases. The CDR3 covers 14 residues. V trimming: 4 bases; J trimming: 9 bases; junction bases outside the gene matches: 9. CDR1 is MNHEY, CDR2 SVGEGT, per germline. The CDR3 region is CASSLEREGRVQYF. Written as DNA, the CDR3 is TGTGCCAGCAGTTTGGAGCGGGAGGGCCGTGTGCAGTACTTC.

The sample holds one count of this clonotype. The CDR3 here is CASSIRGQLSGNTIYF. The CDR3 DNA follows: TGTGCCAGTAGTATTCGAGGACAACTCTCTGGAAACACCATATATTTT. This rearrangement joins TRBV19 to TRBJ1-3; TRBD1 is a possible D gene (5 bases). The germline V and J ends were trimmed by 3 bases and 0 bases, with 12 bases remaining between them. The V gene's germline CDR1 is LNHDA and CDR2 SQIVND (reference sequence). The CDR3 totals 16 residues. Looking up the rest from reference TRBV19 and TRBJ1-3 gives the full variable domain: DGGITQSPKYLFRKEGQNVTLSCEQNLNHDAMYWYRQDPGQGLRLIYYSQIVNDFQKGDIAEGYSVSREKKESFPLTVTSAQKNPTAFYLCASSIRGQLSGNTIYFGEGSWLTVV.

This chain joins TRBV7-6 and TRBJ2-2; 14 nucleotides agree with TRBD2. Trimming cost V 10 bases and J 6 bases; bases outside gene matches: 4. The CDR3 runs to 14 residues. CDR1 is SGHVS and CDR2 is FNYEAQ in the germline V gene. The CDR3 coding sequence is TGTGCCACCCGGACTAGCGGGAGGTCCGGGGAGCTGTTTTTT. It codes for CATRTSGRSGELFF.